This T cell receptor beta chain was recorded in a study of blood T cells in healthy people across ages. Together with a sample-barcoded 5' primer, a J-beta primer mix was included in a second PCR lasting about 7 to 11 cycles. TCRdb ran MiXCR on the 5' RACE reads and lists one entry per CDR3 protein. The sample holds approximately 880,000 distinct CDR3 sequences; roughly 50% are singletons and the top ten take roughly 13%. This clonotype was observed once. Per germline, CDR1 LGHNA and CDR2 YNFKEQ. J was trimmed by 0 bases and V by 3 bases; bases with no gene match: 9. The CDR3 consists of 17 residues. Total RNA, at least 5.5 micrograms per sample, came from PBMCs.

The chain couples TRBV4-2 to TRBJ1-1; 8 nucleotides agree with TRBD1. What was sequenced was blood. This TCR derives from a man aged 25 to 45 in good health. CDR3 loop: CASSHPVAGGMNTEAFF. The DNA of the CDR3 is TGTGCCAGCAGCCACCCTGTGGCAGGGGGCATGAACACTGAAGCTTTCTTT.